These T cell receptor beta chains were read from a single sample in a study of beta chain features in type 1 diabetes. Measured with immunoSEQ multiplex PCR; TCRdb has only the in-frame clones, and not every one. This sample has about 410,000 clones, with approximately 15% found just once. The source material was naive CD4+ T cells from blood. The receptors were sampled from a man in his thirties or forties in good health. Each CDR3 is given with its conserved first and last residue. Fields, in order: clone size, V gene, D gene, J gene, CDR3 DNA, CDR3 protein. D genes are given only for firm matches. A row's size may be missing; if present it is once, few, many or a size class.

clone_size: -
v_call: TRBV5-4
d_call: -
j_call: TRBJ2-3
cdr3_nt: TGTGCCAGCAGACGAGGCACAGATACGCAGTATTTT
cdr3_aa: CASRRGTDTQYF

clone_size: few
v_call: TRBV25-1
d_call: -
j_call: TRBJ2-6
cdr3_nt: TGTGCCAGCAGTGCGTGGGGCAGAAAAAGCTCTGGGGCCAACGTCCTGACTTTC
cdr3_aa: CASSAWGRKSSGANVLTF

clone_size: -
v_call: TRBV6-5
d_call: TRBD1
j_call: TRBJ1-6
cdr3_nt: TGTGCCAGCAGTTACTTGGACAGGGGGAATTCACCCCTCCACTTT
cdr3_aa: CASSYLDRGNSPLHF

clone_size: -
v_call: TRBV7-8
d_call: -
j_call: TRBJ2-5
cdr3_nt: TGTGCCAGCAGCTTAGGCCCTGACCAAGAGACCCAGTACTTC
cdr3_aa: CASSLGPDQETQYF

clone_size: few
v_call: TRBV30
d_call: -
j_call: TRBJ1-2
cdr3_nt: TGTGCCTGGAATTCCATCCGAGCACAGGGCCGCTATGGCTACACCTTC
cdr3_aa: CAWNSIRAQGRYGYTF

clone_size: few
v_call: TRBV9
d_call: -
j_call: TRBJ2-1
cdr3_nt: TGTGCCAGCAGCCCTGGGGCTCACAATGAGCAGTTCTTC
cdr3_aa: CASSPGAHNEQFF

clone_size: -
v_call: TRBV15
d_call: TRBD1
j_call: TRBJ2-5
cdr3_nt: TGTGCCACCAGCAGAGACTTACCGGGACAGGGCCTTCGACGGGAGACCCAGTACTTC
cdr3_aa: CATSRDLPGQGLRRETQYF

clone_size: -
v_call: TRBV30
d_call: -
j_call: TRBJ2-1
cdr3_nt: TGTGCCGGGTCTCCCCACTCTACTCTAGGGGAGCAGTTCTTC
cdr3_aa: CAGSPHSTLGEQFF

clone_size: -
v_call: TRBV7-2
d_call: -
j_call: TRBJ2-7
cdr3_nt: TGTGCCAGCAGCTTAGGACAGCAACCCTACGAGCAGTACTTC
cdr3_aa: CASSLGQQPYEQYF

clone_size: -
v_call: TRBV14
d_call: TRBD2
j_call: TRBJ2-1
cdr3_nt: TGTGCCAGCAGCCAAGTAAATCTGGCGGGAGGCTCCTACAATGAGCAGTTCTTC
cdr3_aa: CASSQVNLAGGSYNEQFF